The 11 T cell receptor beta chains reported below all come from one sample, sequenced in a study of shared clonotypes between healthy human individuals. Only in-frame clones appear in the TCRdb table, and some are missing; sequencing was by immunoSEQ multiplex PCR. The sample has about 2 million clones, 95% seen once; the top ten hold 0.1% to 0.15%. The source material was naive CD4+ T cells sorted from blood. Subset meaning: CD45RA+ positively selected. Receptor source: a man between 18 and 35 years old in good health.

V is TRBV6-5 and J is TRBJ1-3, with TRBD1 as a possible D gene (5 bases). Germline assignment: CDR1 MNHEY and CDR2 SVGAGI. The CDR3 spans 14 residues. Trimming pared 6 bases from V and 6 bases from J, leaving 15 bases between. The CDR3 region has the DNA TGTGCCAGCAGAGAGGGGCGGCTCAAAAACACCATATATTTT. Translated, it gives CASREGRLKNTIYF.

The CDR3 nucleotides read TGTGCCATCAGTGCGAGCCTGAGCCCCCTCCACTTT. Translated: CAISASLSPLHF. V usage is TRBV10-3 and J usage is TRBJ1-6; D call uncertain. CDR3 length equals 12 residues. Germline-derived CDR1 and CDR2 are ENHRY and SYGVKD. V was pared by 4 bases and J by 13 bases, with 11 bases between.

The chain carries TRBV5-4 and TRBJ2-1, with a tentative D call TRBD2 (6 bases). The CDR3 totals 14 residues. CDR1 is SGHNT and CDR2 is YYREEE in the germline V gene (reference sequence). Between the trimmed V and J ends, which lost 4 bases and 1 base, there was a span of 9 bases. Here the CDR3 DNA reads TGTGCCAGCAGCCAGAGCGGGTCCTACAATGAGCAGTTCTTC. Translating gives CASSQSGSYNEQFF.

The V call is TRBV7-6, the J call TRBJ2-1, with 11 bases that match TRBD2. Per germline, CDR1 SGHVS and CDR2 FNYEAQ. The CDR3 consists of 16 residues. With 4 bases clipped from V and 4 bases from J, the junction kept 6 bases outside the gene matches. CDR3 sequence: CASSSVSGRAYNEQFF. The CDR3 DNA is TGTGCCAGCAGCTCCGTTAGCGGGAGGGCTTACAATGAGCAGTTCTTC.

V is TRBV27 and J is TRBJ1-5; TRBD1 matches at 9 bases. Germline trimming cut 3 bases from V and 5 bases from J; bases unmatched to any gene: 5. In germline, CDR1 is MNHEY, CDR2 SMNVEV (reference sequence). The CDR3 extends over 15 amino acids. The CDR3 sequence is CASSFQGTGHQPQHF. The CDR3, as DNA: TGTGCCAGCAGTTTCCAAGGGACAGGGCATCAGCCCCAGCATTTT.

V gene TRBV4-1 combines with J gene TRBJ1-2; 7 positions agree with TRBD1. Losses at the gene ends were 1 base for V and 8 bases for J; bases not matched to a gene: 13. Germline CDR1 MGHRA, CDR2 YSYEKL. The CDR3 extends over 16 amino acids. DNA of the CDR3: TGCGCCAGCAGCCAAGCCCCCTTTGACAGGGTACGGGGCTACACCTTC. Translating gives CASSQAPFDRVRGYTF.

This clone was observed a single time. The V gene is TRBV28, the J gene TRBJ2-7, with D possibly being TRBD2 (5 bases). Trimming pared 2 bases from V and 2 bases from J, leaving 13 bases between. Germline V gene lookup returns CDR1 MDHEN and CDR2 SYDVKM. The CDR3 consists of 15 residues. The DNA for the CDR3 is TGTGCCAGCAGTTTACTGGGAGTTGGGCCCTACGAGCAGTACTTC. It codes for CASSLLGVGPYEQYF.

On this clone itself: Other DNA sequences in the sample encode the same CDR3. The genes are TRBV27 and TRBJ2-7; perhaps TRBD1 as D (5 bases). The ends were cut back, 2 bases at V and 2 bases at J, with 10 bases in the middle. The CDR3 sequence is 14 residues long. CDR1 is MNHEY, CDR2 SMNVEV, per germline (reference sequence). CDR3 loop: CASSLGTGAYEQYF. The CDR3, as DNA: TGTGCCAGCAGTTTAGGAACAGGCGCCTACGAGCAGTACTTC.

The chain links TRBV7-9 to TRBJ2-5; D uncertain. Looked up from germline, CDR1 is SEHNR and CDR2 is FQNEAQ (reference sequence). Between the trimmed V and J ends, which lost 5 bases and 4 bases, there was a span of 11 bases. The CDR3 has 13 amino acids. CDR3 residues: CASSPSSGETQYF. CDR3 DNA sequence: TGTGCCAGCAGCCCCAGTTCGGGAGAGACCCAGTACTTC.

With regard to this clone: Other DNA sequences within the sample encode an identical CDR3. The rearrangement joins TRBV5-1 to TRBJ2-3; D gene unclear. V lost 0 bases and J lost 2, with 10 bases in between. Germline loops: CDR1 SGHRS, CDR2 YFSETQ. CDR3 length: 15 residues. The CDR3 sequence: CASSLDGLYTDTQYF. The CDR3 DNA sequence: TGCGCCAGCAGCTTGGATGGGTTATACACAGATACGCAGTATTTT.

The chain combines TRBV19 with TRBJ2-1; TRBD2 aligns across 9 bases. The V segment lost 5 bases and the J segment 6 bases; nucleotides outside the gene matches: 2. Germline CDR1 and CDR2: LNHDA and SQIVND (reference sequence). This CDR3 comprises 13 residues. The CDR3 protein is CASSSGLANEQFF. The CDR3 DNA sequence: TGTGCCAGTAGTTCGGGACTAGCCAATGAGCAGTTCTTC. The variable domain in full, completed from reference TRBV19 and TRBJ2-1, reads DGGITQSPKYLFRKEGQNVTLSCEQNLNHDAMYWYRQDPGQGLRLIYYSQIVNDFQKGDIAEGYSVSREKKESFPLTVTSAQKNPTAFYLCASSSGLANEQFFGPGTRLTVL.